This is a list of T cell receptor beta chains from one sample in a study of neurological immune-mediated disorders. TCRdb re-called the 5' RACE reads through MiXCR, storing one row per CDR3 protein. Of some 60,000 distinct CDR3 sequences listed, around 3.8% are singletons. Source material: PBMCs. These receptor sequences come from a woman aged 45-59 years with multiple sclerosis. CDR3s include the opening cysteine and the closing phenylalanine or tryptophan. The D gene is left open where the match is weak. The size field is filled for only some rows; it gives once, few, many or a size class.

>many|TRBJ2-2|TRBV5-1|NA
TGCGCCGGGGGCAGGGACGGAAACACCGGGGAGCTGTTTTTT
CAGGRDGNTGELFF
>many|TRBJ2-3|TRBV5-1|NA
TGCGCCAGCAGCTTGGCCCGTATTACTAGCACTAGCACAGATACGCAGTATTTT
CASSLARITSTSTDTQYF
>many|TRBJ2-6|TRBV7-6|TRBD1
TGTGCCAGCAGACCGGGGACAGCTGGGGCCAACGTCCTGACTTTC
CASRPGTAGANVLTF
>once|TRBJ2-1|TRBV6-4|TRBD2
TGTGCCAGCAGTGACTCGGACGGGGGGTACAATGAGCAGTTCTTC
CASSDSDGGYNEQFF
>many|TRBJ1-2|TRBV5-5|NA
TGTGCCAGCAGCTTGGGCCTTCGGGACACAGATAACTATGGCTACACCTTC
CASSLGLRDTDNYGYTF
>many|TRBJ1-1|TRBV7-8|NA
TGTGCCAGCAGCTTAGACAGGGTGACAGCTTTCTTT
CASSLDRVTAFF
>many|TRBJ2-3|TRBV13|NA
TGTGCCAGCAGCCGCGAGGCCCCAGATACGCAGTATTTT
CASSREAPDTQYF
>many|TRBJ2-3|TRBV20-1|TRBD2
TGCAGTGCCCTCCGGGGGGAGTCCACAGATACGCAGTATTTT
CSALRGESTDTQYF
>many|TRBJ1-5|TRBV21-1|NA
TGTGCCAGCAGCGAATATAGCAATCAGCCCCAGCATTTT
CASSEYSNQPQHF
>few|TRBJ2-7|TRBV27|NA
TGTGCCAGCAGTTTATCCGTTACACCTTACGAGCAGTACTTC
CASSLSVTPYEQYF
>many|TRBJ2-5|TRBV12-5|NA
TGTGCTAGTGGTTTGGGGGGGACTGGCGCTTCCGAGACCCAGTACTTC
CASGLGGTGASETQYF
>few|TRBJ1-1|TRBV9|NA
TGTGCCAGCAGCGTAGGGACGGGGGGGCCGACTGAAGCTTTCTTT
CASSVGTGGPTEAFF
>many|TRBJ2-5|TRBV10-3|NA
TGTGCCATCAGGGACGGCCTAGAGACCCAGTACTTC
CAIRDGLETQYF
>many|TRBJ2-3|TRBV5-1|NA
TGCGCCAGCAGCTTGGACGCACTTCCAGATACGCAGTATTTT
CASSLDALPDTQYF
>many|TRBJ1-4|TRBV25-1|NA
TGTGCCAGCAGTGAACCTAATGAAAAACTGTTTTTT
CASSEPNEKLFF
>many|TRBJ2-2|TRBV2|NA
TGTGCCAGCAGTGATTCGGCGGGAACGAACACCGGGGAGCTGTTTTTT
CASSDSAGTNTGELFF
>many|TRBJ2-4|TRBV20-1|NA
TGCAGTGCTAGAGGCTCCCCCCGAGGGGCCAAAAACATTCAGTACTTC
CSARGSPRGAKNIQYF
>many|TRBJ1-1|TRBV27|NA
TGTGCCAGCAGTTTTAGGATAGGGGCCACTGAAGCTTTCTTT
CASSFRIGATEAFF
>many|TRBJ2-1|TRBV5-5|NA
TGTGCCAGCAGCTTTCTACCCAGGGAGCAGTTCTTC
CASSFLPREQFF
>many|TRBJ2-6|TRBV5-1|TRBD2
TGCGCCAGCAGCTTGAGACTAGCGGGATACTCTGGGGCCAACGTCCTGACTTTC
CASSLRLAGYSGANVLTF
>few|TRBJ2-1|TRBV12-3/TRBV12-4|TRBD2
TGTGCCAGCATTGAATCCGGGACTAGCGGGAGCGCCAGCTCCTACAATGAGCAGTTCTTC
CASIESGTSGSASSYNEQFF
>few|TRBJ1-2|TRBV18|NA
TGTGCCAGCTCACCACCTCAAGGCCACGGCTACACCTTC
CASSPPQGHGYTF
>many|TRBJ2-1|TRBV7-3|NA
TGTGCCAGCAGCTTAACGAGGCCCGGGGGCTACAATGAGCAGTTCTTC
CASSLTRPGGYNEQFF
>few|TRBJ1-2|TRBV18|NA
TGTGCCAGCTCGGGTGGGGCAGAGGCTGGCTACACCTTC
CASSGGAEAGYTF
>many|TRBJ1-2|TRBV20-1|NA
TGCAGTGCTAGAGATCCCCCAACAGACCCAAACTATGGCTACACCTTC
CSARDPPTDPNYGYTF
>few|TRBJ2-5|TRBV20-1|NA
TGCAGTGCTACCCAAGACAGCCCTCGGGAGACCCAGTACTTC
CSATQDSPRETQYF
>many|TRBJ2-1|TRBV5-6|TRBD1
TGTGCCAGCAGTTATCAGGGGGTAGAGCAGTTCTTC
CASSYQGVEQFF
>many|TRBJ2-3|TRBV29-1|NA
TGCAGCGTTGGTGATAGAGGGAGTCGTACGCAGTATTTT
CSVGDRGSRTQYF
>many|TRBJ2-3|TRBV7-9|TRBD1
TGTGCCAGCAGCTTGGGACAGGGAGAGACGGATACGCAGTATTTT
CASSLGQGETDTQYF
>many|TRBJ1-3|TRBV6-6|TRBD1
TGTGCCAGCAGTCCGGCAGGGGGTACGGGAAACACCATATATTTT
CASSPAGGTGNTIYF
>many|TRBJ2-3|TRBV29-1|NA
TGCAGCGTTGAACTACCGTGGGCCCCAGATACGCAGTATTTT
CSVELPWAPDTQYF
>many|TRBJ2-1|TRBV20-1|TRBD2
TGCAGTGCTAGAACACCGGGACTAGCGGACAATGAGCAGTTCTTC
CSARTPGLADNEQFF
>many|TRBJ2-7|TRBV5-1|TRBD2
TGCGCCAGCAGCTTCTCCTCAGCGGGAGATTTCGAGCAGTACTTC
CASSFSSAGDFEQYF
>few|TRBJ1-6|TRBV12-3/TRBV12-4|TRBD1
TGTGCCAGCAGTTCTAGGACAGGGGGATCACCCCTCAACTTT
CASSSRTGGSPLNF
>NA|TRBJ2-2|TRBV20-1|TRBD2
TGCAGTGCTAGCCCCCTAGCGGGAGCCCCGGGGACCGGGGAGCTGTTTTTT
CSASPLAGAPGTGELFF
>many|TRBJ2-7|TRBV7-2|NA
TGTGCCAGCAGCGTACTTGGACGGATAGACTACTACGAGCAGTACTTC
CASSVLGRIDYYEQYF
>NA|TRBJ2-1|TRBV4-2|NA
TGTGCCAGCAGCCAAGTTCGGCTCACAGTGGGCTACAATGAGCAGTTCTTC
CASSQVRLTVGYNEQFF
>many|TRBJ2-3|TRBV5-1|TRBD2
TGCGCCAGCAGCTTGCGACTAGCGGGAGCTAGAGATACGCAGTATTTT
CASSLRLAGARDTQYF
>many|TRBJ1-5|TRBV6-6|NA
TGTGCCAGCAGTTACTCAAGGGGGAGCAATCAGCCCCAGCATTTT
CASSYSRGSNQPQHF
>many|TRBJ1-2|TRBV12-3/TRBV12-4|NA
TGTGCCAGCAGTCTCCGGACAGCTTATGGCTACACCTTC
CASSLRTAYGYTF
>many|TRBJ2-5|TRBV19|NA
TGTGCCAGTACCTCACCTAAGGGATCGGAGACCCAGTACTTC
CASTSPKGSETQYF
>few|TRBJ2-1|TRBV7-2|NA
TGTGCCAGCAGCTCCTACACCAGGGGACTCAATGAGCAGTTCTTC
CASSSYTRGLNEQFF
>NA|TRBJ1-5|TRBV12-3/TRBV12-4|NA
TGTGCCAGCAGTTTAGGAAGTCACAGGGATCAGCCCCAGCATTTT
CASSLGSHRDQPQHF
>many|TRBJ2-1|TRBV11-2|TRBD2
TGTGCCAGCAGCCCCGGACCGTTCGGGAGGGCAATGAATGAGCAGTTCTTC
CASSPGPFGRAMNEQFF
>many|TRBJ1-2|TRBV20-1|NA
TGCAGTGCTAGAGATACACGACAGGTTTCCTATGGCTACACCTTC
CSARDTRQVSYGYTF
>many|TRBJ1-2|TRBV6-6|TRBD1
TGTGCCAGCAGTCTCGACAGGGGGGCCTATGGCTACACCTTC
CASSLDRGAYGYTF
>NA|TRBJ2-7|TRBV6-2/TRBV6-3|NA
TGTGCCAGCAGTTACTCGTCAGCTTTCGAGCAGTACTTC
CASSYSSAFEQYF
>many|TRBJ1-2|TRBV7-9|NA
TGTGCCAGCAGCCCAAGTCTGGGGGAGGGCTACACCTTC
CASSPSLGEGYTF
>many|TRBJ2-1|TRBV29-1|TRBD2
TGCAGCGTAGAAGCGGGCGGGAGAGGTTCCTACAATGAGCAGTTCTTC
CSVEAGGRGSYNEQFF
>many|TRBJ1-6|TRBV20-1|TRBD1
TGCAGTGCTAGAGATCAGCGACAGGGGAACAATTCACCCCTCCACTTT
CSARDQRQGNNSPLHF
>many|TRBJ1-1|TRBV7-9|NA
TGTGCCAGCAGCCCCTCCCTCGGGGGCCTGGCTGAAGCTTTCTTT
CASSPSLGGLAEAFF
>many|TRBJ2-1|TRBV9|TRBD2
TGTGCCAGCAGCGGAAGACTAGCGGGAGGCAACAATGAGCAGTTCTTC
CASSGRLAGGNNEQFF
>many|TRBJ1-1|TRBV4-3|NA
TGCGCCAGCAGCCAAGATTCCCGGGGCGGGTCAGAAGCTTTCTTT
CASSQDSRGGSEAFF